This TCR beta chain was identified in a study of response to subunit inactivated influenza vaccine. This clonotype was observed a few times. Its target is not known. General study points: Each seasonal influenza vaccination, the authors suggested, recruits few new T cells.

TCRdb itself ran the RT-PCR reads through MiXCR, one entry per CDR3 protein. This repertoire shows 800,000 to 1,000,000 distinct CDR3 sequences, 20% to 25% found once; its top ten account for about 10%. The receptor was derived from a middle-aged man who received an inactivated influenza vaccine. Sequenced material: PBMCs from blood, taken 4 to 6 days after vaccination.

DNA for the CDR3: TGCAGCGCCTCACAGGGCGCAGATACGCAGTATTTT. It yields the protein CSASQGADTQYF. The chain couples TRBV29-1 to TRBJ2-3, with D tentatively TRBD1 (6 bases). Germline CDR1 is SQVTM and CDR2 is ANQGSEA. Deletions cut 7 bases from V and 4 bases from J, with 12 bases between. The CDR3 sequence is 12 residues long.